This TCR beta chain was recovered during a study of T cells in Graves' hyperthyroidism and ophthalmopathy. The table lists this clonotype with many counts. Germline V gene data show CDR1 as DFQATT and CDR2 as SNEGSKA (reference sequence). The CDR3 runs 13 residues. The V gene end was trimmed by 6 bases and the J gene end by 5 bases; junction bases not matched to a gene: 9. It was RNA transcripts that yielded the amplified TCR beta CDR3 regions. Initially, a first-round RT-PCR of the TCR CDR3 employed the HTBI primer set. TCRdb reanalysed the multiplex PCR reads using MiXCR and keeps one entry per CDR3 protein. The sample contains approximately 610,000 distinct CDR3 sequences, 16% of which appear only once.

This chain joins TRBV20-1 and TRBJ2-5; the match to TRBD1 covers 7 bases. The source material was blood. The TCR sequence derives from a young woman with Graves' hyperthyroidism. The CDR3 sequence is CSATGTERETQYF. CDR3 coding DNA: TGCAGTGCCACAGGGACAGAGAGGGAGACCCAGTACTTC.